A selection of T cell receptor beta chains follows, all from one sample in a study of blood T cell repertoires in COVID-19. This table comes from immunoSEQ multiplex PCR, and its TCRdb copy is limited to in-frame clones, with some not included. The sample consists of approximately 360,000 clones, 70% to 90% of them appearing once. Sequenced: peripheral blood. The receptors derive from a man aged 35 to 55 with acute or convalescent COVID-19. Each CDR3 is given with its conserved first and last residue. A D gene is named only where the DNA matches it firmly. Rows give clone size only sometimes, using once, few, many, or a class for an expanded clone.

j_call v_call clone_size d_call cdr3_aa cdr3_nt
TRBJ1-1 TRBV9 NA TRBD1 CASGTGGAGTEAFF TGTGCCAGCGGGACAGGGGGCGCGGGCACTGAAGCTTTCTTT
TRBJ2-2 TRBV5-1 NA TRBD1 CASSLWTGASRELFF TGCGCCAGCAGCTTATGGACAGGGGCCTCCCGGGAGCTGTTTTTT
TRBJ2-5 TRBV10-3 once TRBD2 CAISEVASGKRTQYF TGTGCCATCAGTGAGGTGGCTAGCGGGAAGAGAACCCAGTACTTC
TRBJ1-1 TRBV9 NA NA CASSGRAGGTFMNTEAFF TGTGCCAGCAGCGGCCGGGCAGGAGGGACTTTTATGAACACTGAAGCTTTCTTT
TRBJ2-7 TRBV15 NA NA CATSRGTESSYEQYF TGTGCCACCAGCAGAGGAACAGAGAGCTCCTACGAGCAGTACTTC
TRBJ2-1 TRBV19 NA NA CASSIVYLDDNEQFF TGTGCCAGTAGTATAGTCTACCTAGACGACAATGAGCAGTTCTTC
TRBJ1-2 TRBV30 NA NA CAWSVQSDYGYTF TGTGCCTGGAGTGTACAATCCGACTATGGCTACACCTTC
TRBJ1-5 TRBV6-5 NA NA CASSYSRGSSNQPQHF TGTGCCAGCAGTTACTCCAGGGGAAGTAGCAATCAGCCCCAGCATTTT
TRBJ2-6 TRBV28 NA NA CASSYYSGANVLTF TGTGCCAGCAGTTATTACTCTGGGGCCAACGTCCTGACTTTC
TRBJ2-3 TRBV6-2/TRBV6-3 NA TRBD1 CASSRIIGDRDTDTQYF TGTGCCAGCAGTCGGATAATTGGGGACAGGGACACAGATACGCAGTATTTT
TRBJ2-7 TRBV5-4 NA NA CASSLGQGRLEQYF TGTGCCAGCAGCTTGGGGCAGGGGCGCTTAGAGCAGTACTTC
TRBJ2-7 TRBV6-1 NA TRBD2 CASSEAFWGGRGYEQYF TGTGCCAGCAGTGAAGCTTTTTGGGGGGGTCGAGGCTACGAGCAGTACTTC
TRBJ2-1 TRBV15 few TRBD2 CATSRDSGGANEQFF TGTGCCACCAGCAGAGATAGCGGGGGGGCCAATGAGCAGTTCTTC
TRBJ1-4 TRBV4-2 NA NA CASSQDGPAGAGELFF TGTGCCAGCAGCCAAGATGGACCCGCGGGGGCCGGAGAACTGTTTTTT
TRBJ2-2 TRBV14 NA NA CASSLRGRDTGELFF TGTGCCAGCAGCCTTAGGGGTCGGGACACCGGGGAGCTGTTTTTT
TRBJ2-7 TRBV2 NA TRBD2 CASSGLADIAYEQYF TGTGCCAGCAGCGGACTAGCGGATATCGCCTACGAGCAGTACTTC
TRBJ2-7 TRBV7-8 few TRBD2 CASRDAGGEQYF TGTGCCAGCAGAGATGCGGGGGGCGAGCAGTACTTC
TRBJ2-7 TRBV7-9 NA TRBD1 CASSLAKDRTYEQYF TGTGCCAGCAGCTTAGCGAAGGACAGGACCTACGAGCAGTACTTC
TRBJ1-4 TRBV9 NA TRBD1 CASSGSKGGEKLFF TGTGCCAGCAGCGGTAGCAAAGGGGGCGAAAAACTGTTTTTT
TRBJ2-7 TRBV6-6 NA TRBD2 CASRPTSGRFDEQYF TGTGCCAGCAGGCCAACTAGCGGGAGATTCGACGAGCAGTACTTC
TRBJ2-1 TRBV5-1 NA NA CASSLGGQNPPNEQFF TGCGCCAGCAGCTTGGGAGGCCAGAACCCGCCCAATGAGCAGTTCTTC
TRBJ1-5 TRBV10-3 NA NA CAISTLNQPQHF TGTGCCATCAGTACTCTCAATCAGCCCCAGCATTTT
TRBJ2-7 TRBV28 NA TRBD2 CASSPRSGLGPTYEQYF TGTGCCAGCAGTCCCCGCTCGGGACTAGGGCCGACCTACGAGCAGTACTTC
TRBJ2-1 TRBV9 NA NA CASSGLGGADSYNEQFF TGTGCCAGCAGCGGCCTTGGGGGGGCCGACTCCTACAATGAGCAGTTCTTC
TRBJ1-4 TRBV2 NA TRBD1 CASRARDRRNEKLFF TGTGCCAGCAGGGCCAGGGACAGGAGGAATGAAAAACTGTTTTTT
TRBJ1-1 TRBV18 NA TRBD1 CASSPPSTGGTEAFF TGTGCCAGCTCACCACCTTCTACAGGGGGGACTGAAGCTTTCTTT
TRBJ2-3 TRBV6-5 NA NA CASSYLAEATDTQYF TGTGCCAGCAGTTACTTAGCAGAGGCGACAGATACGCAGTATTTT
TRBJ2-7 TRBV9 NA TRBD1 CASSPRTGDYEQYF TGTGCCAGCAGCCCCCGGACAGGAGACTACGAGCAGTACTTC
TRBJ2-1 TRBV7-2 NA TRBD2 CASSSGGTSGGGYNEQFF TGTGCCAGCAGCTCAGGCGGGACTAGCGGGGGGGGCTACAATGAGCAGTTCTTC
TRBJ2-1 TRBV7-6 NA TRBD2 CASSLDSGGFYNEQFF TGTGCCAGCAGCTTAGATAGCGGGGGGTTTTACAATGAGCAGTTCTTC
TRBJ1-2 TRBV27 once NA CASSPWGDYGYTF TGTGCCAGCAGTCCTTGGGGGGACTATGGCTACACCTTC
TRBJ2-3 TRBV27 NA NA CASKASVTDTQYF TGTGCCAGCAAAGCTAGCGTGACAGATACGCAGTATTTT
TRBJ2-2 TRBV11-3 NA TRBD2 CASSFISGGTGELFF TGTGCCAGCAGCTTTATCAGCGGGGGAACCGGGGAGCTGTTTTTT
TRBJ2-5 TRBV5-4 NA NA CASSLIQLETQYF TGTGCCAGCAGCTTGATACAGCTAGAGACCCAGTACTTC
TRBJ1-4 TRBV5-6 NA NA CASSFFGDEKLFF TGTGCCAGCAGCTTTTTCGGGGATGAAAAACTGTTTTTT
TRBJ1-4 TRBV30 NA NA CAWSVGGDNEKLFF TGTGCCTGGAGTGTAGGGGGGGATAATGAAAAACTGTTTTTT
TRBJ2-3 TRBV7-3 NA NA CASSLSLRGGGDTQYF TGTGCCAGCAGCTTATCCCTCCGGGGAGGAGGAGATACGCAGTATTTT
TRBJ1-1 TRBV27 NA NA CASSLLGENTEAFF TGTGCCAGCAGTTTACTGGGCGAGAACACTGAAGCTTTCTTT